This T cell receptor beta chain came from a study of blood T cell repertoires in COVID-19. Across the whole study: The analysed material was cDNA or gDNA that came from T cells, B-cell-depleted T cells, or PBMCs.

Some clones are missing from TCRdb's copy, which holds only in-frame ones; the method was immunoSEQ multiplex PCR. Here the sample spans 200,000 to 300,000 clones, about 89% being singletons. This CDR3 region has 16 residues. Germline CDR1 reads LGHDT; CDR2 reads YNNKEL (reference sequence). V shed 1 base and J 6 bases; nucleotides not matched to a gene: 7. The chain is built from TRBV3-1 (or the pseudogene TRBV3-2) and TRBJ2-2, with 8 bases fitting TRBD2. Sequenced sample: PBMCs or T cells enriched from blood (not recorded which). The TCR comes from a woman in her twenties or thirties who had recovered from COVID-19. The CDR3 here is CASSQGKREIPGELFF. Here the CDR3 DNA reads TGTGCCAGCAGCCAAGGCAAGCGGGAGATACCCGGGGAGCTGTTTTTT.